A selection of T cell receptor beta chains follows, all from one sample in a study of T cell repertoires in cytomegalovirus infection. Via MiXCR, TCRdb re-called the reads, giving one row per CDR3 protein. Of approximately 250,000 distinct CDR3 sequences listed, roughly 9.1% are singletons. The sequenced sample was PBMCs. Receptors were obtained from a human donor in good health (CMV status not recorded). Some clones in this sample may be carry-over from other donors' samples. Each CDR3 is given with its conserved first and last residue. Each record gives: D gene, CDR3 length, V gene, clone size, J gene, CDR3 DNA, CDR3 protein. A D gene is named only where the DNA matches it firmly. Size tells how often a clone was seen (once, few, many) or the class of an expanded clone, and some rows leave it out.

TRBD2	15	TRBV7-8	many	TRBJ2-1	TGTGCCAGCAGCCCCGTCGGGGGGTGGGGGAATGAGCAGTTCTTC	CASSPVGGWGNEQFF
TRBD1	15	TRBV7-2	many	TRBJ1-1	TGTGCCAGCAGGCGGACAGGGGGGAGCTGGACTGAAGCTTTCTTT	CASRRTGGSWTEAFF
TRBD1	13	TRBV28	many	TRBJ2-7	TGTGCCAGCAGGAACCACAGGGGCGGCGAGCAGTACTTC	CASRNHRGGEQYF
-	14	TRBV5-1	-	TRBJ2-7	TGCGCCAGCAGACCGGGACTGAGCCCCTACGAGCAGTACTTC	CASRPGLSPYEQYF
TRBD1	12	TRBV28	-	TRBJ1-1	TGTGCCAGCAAAGGACAGGGGGCAAGAGCTTTCTTT	CASKGQGARAFF
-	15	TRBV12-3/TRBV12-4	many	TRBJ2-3	TGTGCCAGCAAACCTGGGGGCGTCGGCACAGATACGCAGTATTTT	CASKPGGVGTDTQYF
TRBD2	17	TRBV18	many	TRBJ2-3	TGTGCCAGCTCACCAAGACTAGCGGGGGGTCGCACAGATACGCAGTATTTT	CASSPRLAGGRTDTQYF
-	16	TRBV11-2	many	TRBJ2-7	TGTGCCAGCAGCTCCGTGGCGACCGGTGGCGCCTACGAGCAGTACTTC	CASSSVATGGAYEQYF
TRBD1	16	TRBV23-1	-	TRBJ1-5	TGCGCCAGCAGTCCCCCCCAAGACAGGGAGGATCAGCCCCAGCATTTT	CASSPPQDREDQPQHF
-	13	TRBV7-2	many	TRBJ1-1	TGTGCCAGCAGCTTAGGGGGCCCAGAAAAAGCTTTCTTT	CASSLGGPEKAFF